The 10 T cell receptor beta chains in this list originate from one sample, sequenced in a study of regulatory T cells in long-lasting Graves disease. The time point is: persistent/refractory GD, antithyroid drugs over 5 years with positive TRAb. Following extraction of RNA from PBMCs, that RNA was used to make the TCR library. Combining iRepertoire HTBI primers with Arm-PCR of CDR3 regions, the authors built TCR beta libraries. TCRdb recomputed calls from the multiplex PCR reads with MiXCR, one row per CDR3 protein. The sample holds a few hundred thousand distinct CDR3 sequences, about 22% seen once. Sample: peripheral blood mononuclear cells (PBMCs), taken when the disease was refractory, from a patient treated with antithyroid drugs. These receptors came from a female donor with Graves disease.

Ten or more counts support this clonotype. J is TRBJ1-6 and V is TRBV28; D not certain. The CDR3 contains 12 residues. V was pared by 8 bases and J by 6 bases, with 8 bases between. CDR1 is MDHEN and CDR2 is SYDVKM in the germline V gene. CDR3 residues: CASWGANSPLHF. The CDR3 DNA reads as TGTGCCAGCTGGGGTGCTAATTCACCCCTCCACTTT. The full variable domain, with the rest looked up from reference TRBV28 and TRBJ1-6, is DVKVTQSSRYLVKRTGEKVFLECVQDMDHENMFWYRQDPGLGLRLIYFSYDVKMKEKGDIPEGYSVSREKKERFSLILESASTNQTSMYLCASWGANSPLHFGNGTRLTVT.

This chain uses TRBV19 with TRBJ2-7; TRBD1 might be the D (6 bases). Trimming left V 3 bases short and J 0 bases short, with 9 bases between. CDR1 is LNHDA and CDR2 is SQIVND in the germline V gene (reference sequence). This CDR3 contains 14 residues. CDR3: CASSIRTDSYEQYF. As DNA, the CDR3 is TGTGCCAGTAGTATCCGGACAGACTCCTACGAGCAGTACTTC. Combining the CDR3 with reference TRBV19 and TRBJ2-7 gives the whole variable domain DGGITQSPKYLFRKEGQNVTLSCEQNLNHDAMYWYRQDPGQGLRLIYYSQIVNDFQKGDIAEGYSVSREKKESFPLTVTSAQKNPTAFYLCASSIRTDSYEQYFGPGTRLTVT.

The gene calls are TRBV20-1 and TRBJ1-5; D is unresolved. Germline V lookup: CDR1 DFQATT, CDR2 SNEGSKA (reference sequence). The CDR3 is made up of 12 amino acids. V was shortened by 4 bases and J by 3 bases, with 7 bases between the two germline ends. The CDR3 nucleotides are TGCAGTGCTAAGGTACCCAATCAGCCCCAGCATTTT. Residues: CSAKVPNQPQHF.

This clonotype has ten or more counts. This sequence joins TRBV7-2 and TRBJ1-1; 7 bases line up with TRBD1. The CDR3 is made up of 15 amino acids. Trimming at V came to 1 base and at J to 4 bases, leaving 6 bases not matched to a gene. Germline lookup yields CDR1 SGHTA and CDR2 FQGNSA. CDR3 DNA sequence: TGTGCCAGCAGCTTAGACGGGCAGGGGGGCACTGAAGCTTTCTTT. Protein sequence: CASSLDGQGGTEAFF.

This clonotype showed up many times. The rearrangement links TRBV28 to TRBJ2-7, with 8 bases lining up with TRBD1. CDR3 length equals 15 residues. V shed 2 bases and J 3 bases; nucleotides not matched to a gene: 6. CDR1 MDHEN and CDR2 SYDVKM come from the germline V gene. Here the CDR3 reads CASSLPGGAVYEQYF. DNA of the CDR3: TGTGCCAGCAGTTTACCAGGGGGCGCGGTCTACGAGCAGTACTTC.

A remark on this clonotype: This likely comes from a read error, as the CDR3 has no conserved phenylalanine or tryptophan at its end. This chain uses TRBV6-5 with TRBJ1-5, with a weak D call TRBD1 (5 bases). With 4 bases removed from V and 9 bases from J, the gap between germline ends came to 25 bases. This CDR3 contains 17 residues. Germline V lookup: CDR1 MNHEY, CDR2 SVGAGI. Here the CDR3 DNA reads TGTGCCAGCAGTTTCCTGGGACGGGGGAAGTTGGCTGGGCCCCAGCATTCT. This sequence encodes CASSFLGRGKLAGPQHS.

Many counts were recorded for this clonotype. The chain carries TRBV28 and TRBJ1-1; D is unresolved. Germline CDR1 and CDR2: MDHEN and SYDVKM. Deletions cut 2 bases from V and 4 bases from J, with 8 bases between. The CDR3 runs to 13 residues. CDR3 in amino acids: CASSLTEGTEAFF. CDR3 in DNA: TGTGCCAGCAGTTTAACAGAGGGCACTGAAGCTTTCTTT.

This clonotype turned up a few times. The J gene is TRBJ1-1, the V gene TRBV27; D may be TRBD1 (6 bases). The CDR3 sequence is 15 residues long. V gave up 1 base and J gave up 2 bases, with 11 bases separating them. Germline V gene lookup returns CDR1 MNHEY and CDR2 SMNVEV (reference sequence). CDR3 protein: CASSLLGGANTEAFF. CDR3 in DNA: TGTGCCAGCAGTTTATTGGGGGGGGCAAACACTGAAGCTTTCTTT.

This clonotype occurred many times. The chain employs TRBV11-2 and TRBJ1-4; TRBD1 is a possible D gene (6 bases). CDR3 size: 14 residues. Trimming took off 2 bases at V and 7 bases at J, with 11 bases between the two ends. The germline CDR1 and CDR2 sequences are SGHAT and FQNNGV. CDR3 sequence: CASSLFQGSEKLFF. The CDR3 region has the DNA TGTGCCAGCAGCTTATTCCAGGGGTCTGAAAAACTGTTTTTT.

This clonotype was seen ten or more times. V and J are TRBV7-8 and TRBJ1-4; possible D gene TRBD1, 6 bases. The germline V gene encodes CDR1 SGHVS and CDR2 FQNEAQ. Trimming removed 2 bases at V and 8 bases at J, with 12 bases between. The CDR3 consists of 14 residues. The CDR3 sequence: CASSLSRGDEKLFF. The CDR3 DNA is TGTGCCAGCAGCTTAAGCAGGGGTGACGAAAAACTGTTTTTT.